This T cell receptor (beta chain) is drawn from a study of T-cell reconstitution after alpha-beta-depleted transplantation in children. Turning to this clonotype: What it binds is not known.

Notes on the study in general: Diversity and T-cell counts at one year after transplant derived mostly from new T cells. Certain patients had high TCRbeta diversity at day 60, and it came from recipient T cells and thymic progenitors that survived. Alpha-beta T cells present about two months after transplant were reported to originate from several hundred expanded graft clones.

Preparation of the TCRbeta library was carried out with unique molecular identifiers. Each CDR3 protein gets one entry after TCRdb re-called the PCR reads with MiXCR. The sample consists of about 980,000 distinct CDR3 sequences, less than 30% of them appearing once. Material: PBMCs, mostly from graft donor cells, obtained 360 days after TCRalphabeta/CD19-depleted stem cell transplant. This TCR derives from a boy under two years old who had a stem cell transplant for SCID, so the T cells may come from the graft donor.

The CDR3 loop reads CASSLGTGGKNYGYTF. The CDR3 nucleotides are TGTGCCAGCAGCTTAGGTACAGGGGGAAAAAACTATGGCTACACCTTC. The chain carries TRBV7-9 and TRBJ1-2; 8 bases map to TRBD1. CDR3 length: 16 residues. V lost 1 base, J lost 2 bases, and 6 bases stayed unmatched. The germline CDR1 and CDR2 sequences are SEHNR and FQNEAQ (reference sequence).